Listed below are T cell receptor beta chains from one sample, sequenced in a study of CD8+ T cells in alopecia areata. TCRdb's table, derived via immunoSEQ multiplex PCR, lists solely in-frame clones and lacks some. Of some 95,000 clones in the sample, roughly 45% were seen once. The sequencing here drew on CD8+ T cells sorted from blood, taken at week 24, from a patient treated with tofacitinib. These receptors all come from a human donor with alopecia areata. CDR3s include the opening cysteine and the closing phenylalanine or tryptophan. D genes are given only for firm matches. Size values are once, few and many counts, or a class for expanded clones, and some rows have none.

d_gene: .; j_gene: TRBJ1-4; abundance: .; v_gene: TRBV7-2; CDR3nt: TGTGCCAGCAGCCCCGGGGTCACCAATGAAAAACTGTTTTTT; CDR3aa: CASSPGVTNEKLFF
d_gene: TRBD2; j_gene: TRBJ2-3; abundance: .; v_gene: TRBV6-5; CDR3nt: TGTGCCAGCAGTTGGGAGACTAGCGGGAGACCAGATACGCAGTATTTT; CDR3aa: CASSWETSGRPDTQYF
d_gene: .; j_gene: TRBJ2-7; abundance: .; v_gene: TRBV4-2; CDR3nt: TGTGCCAGCAGCCAAGAGAGGAGCGGTCCTTACGAGCAGTACTTC; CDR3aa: CASSQERSGPYEQYF
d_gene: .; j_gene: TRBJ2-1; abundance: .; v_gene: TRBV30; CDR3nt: TGTGCCTGGAGTGTAGTTCTGGATGAGCAGTTCTTC; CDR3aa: CAWSVVLDEQFF
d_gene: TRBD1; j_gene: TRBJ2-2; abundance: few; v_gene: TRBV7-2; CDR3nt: TGTGCCAGCAGCTCTCGGACAGGGGGCCTCGGCGGGGAGCTGTTTTTT; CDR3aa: CASSSRTGGLGGELFF
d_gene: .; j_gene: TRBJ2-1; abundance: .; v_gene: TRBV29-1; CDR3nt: TGCAGCGTTGACGATGGACATTCCTCCTACAATGAGCAGTTCTTC; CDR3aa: CSVDDGHSSYNEQFF
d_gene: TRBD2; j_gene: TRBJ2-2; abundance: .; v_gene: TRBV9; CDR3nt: TGTGCCAGCAGCGTAGATAGCGGGCCGAACACCGGGGAGCTGTTTTTT; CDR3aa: CASSVDSGPNTGELFF
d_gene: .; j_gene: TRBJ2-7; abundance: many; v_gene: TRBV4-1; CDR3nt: TGCGCCAGCAGCCAAGTAGGACAGTTCTACGAGCAGTACTTC; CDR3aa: CASSQVGQFYEQYF
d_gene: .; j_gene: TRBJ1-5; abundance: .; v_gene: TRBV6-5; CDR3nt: TGTGCCAGCAGTTACCGGGAGCCCCAGCATTTT; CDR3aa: CASSYREPQHF
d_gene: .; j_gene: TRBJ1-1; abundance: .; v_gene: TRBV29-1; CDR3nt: TGCAGCGTTGAAGACGCGGGGCTTGGAGCTTTCTTT; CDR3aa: CSVEDAGLGAFF
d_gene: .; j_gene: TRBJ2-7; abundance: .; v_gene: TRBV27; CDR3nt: TGTGCCAGCAGTTTCGCGGCCGGATTGAACGAGCAGTACTTC; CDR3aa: CASSFAAGLNEQYF
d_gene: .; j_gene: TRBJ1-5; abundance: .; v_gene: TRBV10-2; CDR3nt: TGCGCCAGCAGTGAGAAGGTTGAGGGACAGCCCCAGCATTTT; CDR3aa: CASSEKVEGQPQHF
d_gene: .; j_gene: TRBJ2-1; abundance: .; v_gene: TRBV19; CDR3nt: TGTGCCAGTAGTATAGTGTTTAGCGTCCCTGCCTACAATGAGCAGTTCTTC; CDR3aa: CASSIVFSVPAYNEQFF
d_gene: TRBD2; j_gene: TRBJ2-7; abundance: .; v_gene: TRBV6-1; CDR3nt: TGTGCCAGCAGTGAAGCCGGGACTAGCGGGGCCTACGAGCAGTACTTC; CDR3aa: CASSEAGTSGAYEQYF
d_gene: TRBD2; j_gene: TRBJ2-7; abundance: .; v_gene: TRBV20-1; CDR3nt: TGCAGTGCTCCTAGCGGATACGAGCAGTACTTC; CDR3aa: CSAPSGYEQYF
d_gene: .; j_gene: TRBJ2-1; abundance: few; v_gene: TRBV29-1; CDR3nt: TGCAGCGTTTTTGCACCCGCTTACAATGAGCAGTTCTTC; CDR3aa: CSVFAPAYNEQFF
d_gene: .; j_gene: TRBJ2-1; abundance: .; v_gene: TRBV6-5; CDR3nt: TGTGCCAGCAGTTACGGGGAGACCTACAATGAGCAGTTCTTC; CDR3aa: CASSYGETYNEQFF
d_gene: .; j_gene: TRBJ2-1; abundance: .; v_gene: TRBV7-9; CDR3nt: TGTGCCAGCAGCTTTTCAGGTGTCGGGGAGGACAATGAGCAGTTCTTC; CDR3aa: CASSFSGVGEDNEQFF
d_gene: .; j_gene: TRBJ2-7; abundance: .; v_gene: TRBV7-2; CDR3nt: TGTGCCAGCAGCTTCCCTCTAACGCAGGCCCGCTCCTACGAGCAGTACTTC; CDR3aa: CASSFPLTQARSYEQYF
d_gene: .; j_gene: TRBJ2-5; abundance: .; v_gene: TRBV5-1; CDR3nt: TGCGCCAGCAGCTGGAGGAGGAGGGAGACCCAGTACTTC; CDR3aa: CASSWRRRETQYF
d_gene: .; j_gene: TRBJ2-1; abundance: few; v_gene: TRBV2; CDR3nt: TGTGCCAGCAGTGAAGCTCCCGGGGGCGATGAGCAGTTCTTC; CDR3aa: CASSEAPGGDEQFF
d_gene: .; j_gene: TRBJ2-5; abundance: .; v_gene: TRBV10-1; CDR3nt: TGCGCCAGCAGTGCGACAGGCGGTGCGGAGACCCAGTACTTC; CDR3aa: CASSATGGAETQYF
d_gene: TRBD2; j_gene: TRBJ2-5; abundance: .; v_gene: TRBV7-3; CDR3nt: TGTGCCAGCAGCCCCTACCCCCTGACTAGCGGGAGTATGGAGACCCAGTACTTC; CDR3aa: CASSPYPLTSGSMETQYF
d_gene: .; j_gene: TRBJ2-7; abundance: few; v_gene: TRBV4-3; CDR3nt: TGCGCCAGCAGCCAAGGCAGGGTGGGGTACGAGCAGTACTTC; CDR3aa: CASSQGRVGYEQYF
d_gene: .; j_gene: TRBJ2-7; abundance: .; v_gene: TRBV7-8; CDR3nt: TGTGCCAGCAGCTTAGAGGGGGACGGTTCCTACGAGCAGTACTTC; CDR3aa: CASSLEGDGSYEQYF
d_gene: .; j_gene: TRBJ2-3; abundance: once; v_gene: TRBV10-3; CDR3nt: TGTGCCATCAGTGGCCGGAGGTCGGGACGCGAGGCAGATACGCAGTATTTT; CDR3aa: CAISGRRSGREADTQYF
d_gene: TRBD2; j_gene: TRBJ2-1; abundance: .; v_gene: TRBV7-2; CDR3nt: TGTGCCACCGGGACTAGCGGGAACAATGAGCAGTTCTTC; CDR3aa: CATGTSGNNEQFF
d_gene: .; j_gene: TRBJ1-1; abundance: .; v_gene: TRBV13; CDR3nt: TGTGCCAGCAGCCCCTCGGGACCCTGGAACACTGAAGCTTTCTTT; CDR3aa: CASSPSGPWNTEAFF
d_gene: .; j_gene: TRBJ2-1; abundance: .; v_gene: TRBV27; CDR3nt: TGTGCCAGCAGCCCCCGGGGGAACAGCTACAATGAGCAGTTCTTC; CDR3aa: CASSPRGNSYNEQFF
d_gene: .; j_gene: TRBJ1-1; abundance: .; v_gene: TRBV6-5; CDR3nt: TGTGCCAGCAGTTACTCGATGACGTTTAACACTGAAGCTTTCTTT; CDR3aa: CASSYSMTFNTEAFF
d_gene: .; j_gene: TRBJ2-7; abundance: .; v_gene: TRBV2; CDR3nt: TGTGCCAGCAGTGTGGGACTTTTCTACGAGCAGTACTTC; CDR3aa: CASSVGLFYEQYF
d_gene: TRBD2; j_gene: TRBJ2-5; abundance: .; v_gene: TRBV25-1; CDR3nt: TGTGCCAGCAGTGAATGGGCTAGCGGGAGGGCGGAGACCCAGTACTTC; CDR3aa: CASSEWASGRAETQYF
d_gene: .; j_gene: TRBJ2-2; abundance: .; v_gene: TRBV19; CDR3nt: TGTGCCAGTATCTCGTTGACCGGGGAGCTGTTTTTT; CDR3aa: CASISLTGELFF
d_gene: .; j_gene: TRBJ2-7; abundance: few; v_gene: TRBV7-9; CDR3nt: TGTGCCAGCAGCTTAGCCAGCGACTACGAGCAGTACTTC; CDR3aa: CASSLASDYEQYF
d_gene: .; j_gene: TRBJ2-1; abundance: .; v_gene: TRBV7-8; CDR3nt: TGTGCCAGCAGCTTTGAGCGGGCCCACATGAGAGGGTTCTTC; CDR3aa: CASSFERAHMRGFF